This T cell receptor (beta chain) was identified in a study of blood T cell repertoires in COVID-19 (dated by TCRdb to about 2020). General notes on the study: The collaborator samples originated in the United States, Italy and Spain and spanned the acute and convalescent phases of COVID-19. The material from the prospective study consisted of cDNA or gDNA derived from T cells, B-cell-depleted T cells, or PBMCs. Deeply sampled blood TCRbeta repertoires from subjects exposed to, actively infected with, or recovered from COVID-19 were included in the dataset. The repertoires were released in a freely available public database intended as a resource for research on the immune response to SARS-CoV-2. The samples were drawn from two sources: the first 160 participants of the ongoing ImmuneRACE study, and over 950 subjects contributed by 6 global collaborators. A de-identified subject ID, COVID-19 status, age in years and sex were almost always included in the sample metadata. Where available, HLA class I and class II types were taken from metadata supplied by the sample provider and were not determined by assay-based typing.

Concerning this clone itself: The antigen this receptor binds is unknown. Per-base qualities were not stored, and no clone one base away is much larger.

TCRbeta CDR3 regions were amplified from genomic DNA using the immunoSEQ Assay, a bias-controlled multiplex PCR. The source study handled its data this way. The number of nucleated cells in each sample was estimated by amplification of reference gene primers within the assay. Sequence reads were collapsed and filtered to measure the absolute abundance of every unique TCRbeta CDR3 rearrangement. Productive Simpson clonality was computed per sample as the square root of Simpson's diversity index over productive rearrangements. The table comes from immuneACCESS by way of TCRdb, which keeps in-frame sequences with V and J called. Part of the clones is missing from these tables; in studies checked, under half for an unresolved V gene and the rest for unknown reasons. V, J and clone size were drawn from that table, and D and trimming were deduced from the DNA. The sample data list approximately 250,000 clones, and approximately 90% of these were observed just once. The top ten hold 2.8% of the sample.

In the prospective study, participants were 18 to 89 years old, resided in about 25 geographic areas of the United States, and were enrolled through a virtual design. In the prospective study, cohorts were assigned on the basis of participant-reported clinical history obtained from a screening survey and a study questionnaire. Exposed participants had been in contact with someone with a PCR-confirmed or clinician-diagnosed COVID-19 case within 2 weeks of study entry. Each participant in the prospective study had whole blood, serum and a nasopharyngeal or oropharyngeal swab collected by mobile phlebotomists. Additional blood draws and questionnaires over an approximately two-month period could optionally be provided by prospective study participants. Before DNA extraction, blood samples from the prospective study were shipped at room temperature or frozen. The germline V gene (reference sequence) specifies SEHNR as CDR1 and FQNEAQ as CDR2. V is pared back by 5 bases and J by 4 bases, with 10 bases lying between the germline termini. Including the terminal cysteine and phenylalanine, the CDR3 comprises 13 residues. The sequence is cut down to CDR3 DNA, 39 bases in frame from base 1.

Findings and caveats that apply to the study as a whole: How much clinical and demographic metadata was included differed by source and by participant, and the metadata was provided uncurated.

This receptor was identified in a man aged 35 to 55 who had been exposed to COVID-19. The rearranged segments are TRBV7-9 and TRBJ2-3, with the D gene not confidently named. The sample comprised PBMCs or T cells enriched from blood (not recorded which). The DNA reads as follows: TGTGCCAGCAGCCCGAAAACGGCAGATACGCAGTATTTT. Its coded protein is CASSPKTADTQYF.